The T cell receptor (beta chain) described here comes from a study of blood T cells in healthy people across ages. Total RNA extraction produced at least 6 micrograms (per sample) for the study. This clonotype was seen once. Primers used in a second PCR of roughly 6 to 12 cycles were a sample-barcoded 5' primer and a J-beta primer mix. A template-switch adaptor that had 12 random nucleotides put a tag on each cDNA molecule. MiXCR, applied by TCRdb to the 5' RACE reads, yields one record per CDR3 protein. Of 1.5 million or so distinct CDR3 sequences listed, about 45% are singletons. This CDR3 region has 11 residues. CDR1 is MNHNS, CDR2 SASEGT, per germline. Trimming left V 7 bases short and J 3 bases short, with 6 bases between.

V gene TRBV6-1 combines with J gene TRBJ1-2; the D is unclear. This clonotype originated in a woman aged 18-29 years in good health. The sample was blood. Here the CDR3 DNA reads TGTGCCAGCACGCTTTACTATGGCTACACCTTC. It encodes CASTLYYGYTF.